This entry features one T cell receptor beta chain sequence. The antigen is not known. The CDR3 extends over 15 amino acids. The ends lost 4 bases at V and 4 bases at J; junction bases unmatched: 8. Looked up from germline, CDR1 is KGHSH and CDR2 is LQKENI. This entry is derived from a study of TIL therapy for anti-PD-1-resistant metastatic lung cancer. The time point is: pre-treatment sample, taken before nivolumab and TIL therapy. Regarding the study as a whole: After infusion, TIL clonotypes partly replaced peripheral T cells and declined over months.

Sequencing used immunoSEQ v3. Sequencing used immunoSEQ multiplex PCR; TCRdb keeps in-frame clones, though not all of them. In the table there are about 52,000 clones, roughly 85% of which are singletons. This chain connects TRBV18 to TRBJ1-1, with 8 bases lining up with TRBD1. Sequenced here: blood, sampled at baseline. This TCR came from a woman aged 30 to 85 with non-small cell lung cancer. CDR3 region: CASSQRQGPVTEAFF. CDR3 DNA: TGTGCCAGCTCACAAAGACAGGGGCCTGTCACTGAAGCTTTCTTT. Together with reference TRBV18 and TRBJ1-1, the CDR3 gives the full variable domain: NAGVMQNPRHLVRRRGQEARLRCSPMKGHSHVYWYRQLPEEGLKFMVYLQKENIIDESGMPKERFSAEFPKEGPSILRIQQVVRGDSAAYFCASSQRQGPVTEAFFGQGTRLTVV.